This T cell receptor beta chain was identified in a study of cytomegalovirus exposure and HLA in healthy donors. Clones were read by immunoSEQ multiplex PCR, and TCRdb kept only the in-frame ones, dropping some. The table includes tens of thousands of clones, roughly 96% detected once. This clone has just one count. Antigen unknown. The V end was cut by 3 bases, the J end by 5 bases, with 14 bases between. In germline, CDR1 is SGHTA, CDR2 FQGNSA. The CDR3 has 15 residues. General study findings and limits: It was confirmed in vitro that a few of the CMV-associated chains were specific for CMV antigens.

The sequence was collected from a woman aged 18-29 years in good health and CMV-seronegative. Sequenced input: PBMCs. This chain joins TRBV7-2 and TRBJ2-1; D may be TRBD2 (5 bases). The CDR3 region has the DNA TGTGCCAGCAGCTTCGCAGGACTGATTAACAATGAGCAGTTCTTC. Residues: CASSFAGLINNEQFF. Complete variable domain (other parts from reference TRBV7-2 and TRBJ2-1): GAGVSQSPSNKVTEKGKDVELRCDPISGHTALYWYRQSLGQGLEFLIYFQGNSAPDKSGLPSDRFSAERTGGSVSTLTIQRTQQEDSAVYLCASSFAGLINNEQFFGPGTRLTVL.